Listed here is a single TCR beta chain. Its antigen specificity is not known. Base qualities are not provided; no much larger clone lies one nucleotide away. The sample originates from a study of blood T cell repertoires in COVID-19 (dated by TCRdb to 2020 to 2021). About the study as a whole: Collaborator samples came from the United States, Italy and Spain and covered acute and convalescent phases of COVID-19. The material from the prospective study consisted of cDNA or gDNA derived from T cells, B-cell-depleted T cells, or PBMCs. A freely available public database, intended as a resource for researchers studying the immune response to SARS-CoV-2, is where the repertoires were released. A de-identified subject ID, COVID-19 status, age in years and sex were almost always included in the sample metadata. Where available, HLA class I and class II types were obtained from metadata supplied by the sample provider rather than from assay-based typing. The dataset comprised deeply sampled blood TCRbeta repertoires from subjects exposed to, actively infected with, or recovered from COVID-19. The samples were drawn from the first 160 participants of the ongoing ImmuneRACE study and from 1,254 subjects provided by 6 global collaborators.

Whole blood was collected in K2EDTA tubes by collaborating institutions according to the institutions' own protocols. For TCRbeta analysis, collaborators shipped samples as frozen whole blood, isolated PBMCs, or DNA extracted from either of those sample types. What the authors observed across the whole study: Clinical and demographic metadata were provided uncurated, with the amount varying by source and participant.

The CDR3 covers 16 residues, taking in both the cysteine and the phenylalanine. Of the read, only the CDR3 DNA is kept; its 48 bases are in frame from base 1. Compared with germline, V lacks 1 base and J lacks 4 bases; bases without a gene match: 8. Based on the germline V gene (reference sequence), the CDR1 and CDR2 sequences are LNHNV and YYDKDF. TCRbeta CDR3 regions were amplified from genomic DNA using the immunoSEQ Assay, a bias-controlled multiplex PCR. The published analysis was carried out like this. Within the assay, amplification of reference gene primers was used to estimate how many nucleated cells each sample contained. To quantify the absolute abundance of each unique TCRbeta CDR3 rearrangement, sequence reads were collapsed and filtered. For each sample, productive Simpson clonality was calculated by taking the square root of Simpson's diversity index across productive rearrangements. Here the immuneACCESS table is served through TCRdb, limited to in-frame sequences with V and J called. Missing clones are a known gap in these copies; in checked studies unresolved V genes cover under half, and the rest lacks a known reason. V, J and clone size derive from that table, while D and trimming were established from the DNA sequence. The sample table shows tens of thousands of clones, and 80% to 95% are seen once. Roughly 0.73% of the sample rests with the top ten.

The rearrangement combines TRBV15 with TRBJ2-5; the central 8 bases match TRBD2. Sequenced input: peripheral blood. The TCR comes from a woman older than 75 with acute or convalescent COVID-19. In nucleotide form, the sequence is TGTGCCACCAGCAGAGTCGGCGGGGGGCTCGGAGAGACCCAGTACTTC. The translation is CATSRVGGGLGETQYF.